This T cell receptor beta chain was sequenced in a study of blood T cell repertoires in COVID-19. Study overall: Material from acute and convalescent COVID-19 was sourced from the United States, Italy and Spain. From T cells, B-cell-depleted T cells, or PBMCs came the material, which was cDNA or gDNA.

Sequencing used immunoSEQ multiplex PCR; TCRdb keeps in-frame clones, though not all of them. The sample carries some 220,000 clones, around 83% recorded once. Germline CDR1 and CDR2: MDHEN and SYDVKM. The ends were cut back, 3 bases at V and 0 bases at J, with 12 bases in the middle. This CDR3 region has 15 residues. The TCR sequence derives from a middle-aged man who had recovered from COVID-19. This chain links TRBV28 with TRBJ2-7; D perhaps matches TRBD2 (6 bases). Sequencing was done on a sample of peripheral blood. The CDR3 DNA sequence: TGTGCCAGCAGTTTTCGGGGGATTAGCTCCTACGAGCAGTACTTC. This translates into CASSFRGISSYEQYF.